This entry describes one T cell receptor (beta chain). In the original processing: The assay estimated nucleated cells by amplifying reference gene primers. The method was immunoSEQ multiplex PCR; TCRdb's version includes in-frame clones alone and lacks a portion of them. The V and J calls and clone size were taken over from that table, and D and trimming were inferred from the DNA. Counted here are roughly 34,000 clones, 80% to 90% occurring once; the ten biggest clones make up 13% to 15%. This specimen belongs to a study of blood T cell repertoires in COVID-19. Study details: There were acute and convalescent COVID-19 samples, and they came from the United States, Italy and Spain.

CDR3 length equals 18 residues. The V gene end was trimmed by 2 bases and the J gene end by 4 bases; junction bases not matched to a gene: 17. Germline V gene lookup returns CDR1 SGHKS and CDR2 YYEKEE (reference sequence). The V call is TRBV5-5, the J call TRBJ2-7, with TRBD2 matching 8 bases. The sample consisted of peripheral blood. This TCR was recovered from a man between 60 and 75 years old with active COVID-19. In DNA, the CDR3 is TGTGCCAGCAGCTTCGACTGGGGGCCTAGAAGCGGGAGATACGAGCAGTACTTC. It translates to CASSFDWGPRSGRYEQYF.